This is a list of T cell receptor beta chains from one sample in a study of blood T cell repertoires in COVID-19. Produced via immunoSEQ multiplex PCR; TCRdb's table is partial and in-frame only. The sample records about 180,000 clones, under 85% being singletons. Material: peripheral blood. The receptors shown here come from a man older than 75 with COVID-19, enrolled during active disease. The CDR3 runs from the conserved cysteine through the conserved F or W. The D gene is left open where the match is weak. Expanded clones are given a class, and other clones once, few, many or no size at all.

CDR3 DNA,CDR3 protein,clone size,J gene,D gene,V gene
TGTGCAGCAGGGGCCTACGAGCAGTACTTC,CAAGAYEQYF,NA,TRBJ2-7,NA,TRBV6-5
TGTGCCAGCAGCGACAGTTTCTCGCGGGGCTACACCTTC,CASSDSFSRGYTF,once,TRBJ1-2,NA,TRBV6-5
TGTGCCATCACCGTGGACAGGGAGTATGGCTACACCTTC,CAITVDREYGYTF,NA,TRBJ1-2,TRBD1,TRBV10-3
TGTGCCAGCAGTGAACCGGGACAGATAAACTATGGCTACACCTTC,CASSEPGQINYGYTF,NA,TRBJ1-2,TRBD1,TRBV6-1
TGTGCCAGCAGTTTACGTACAGGGGTAGCGGCTGGGGCCAACGTCCTGACTTTC,CASSLRTGVAAGANVLTF,NA,TRBJ2-6,NA,TRBV28
TGCGCCAGCAGCTTGTGGGGAGGTAACTATGGCTACACCTTC,CASSLWGGNYGYTF,NA,TRBJ1-2,NA,TRBV5-4
TGTGCCAGCAGCCCGGGACTAGCCCCCTACGAGCAGTACTTC,CASSPGLAPYEQYF,NA,TRBJ2-7,TRBD2,TRBV14
TGTGCCAGCAGCTTAAATCAGGGTCGACTGTCCTACGAGCAGTACTTC,CASSLNQGRLSYEQYF,once,TRBJ2-7,NA,TRBV5-6
TGTGCTAGTGGTTTGACCCCCAAGGGGAAGGGTGAGACTGAAGCTTTCTTT,CASGLTPKGKGETEAFF,NA,TRBJ1-1,NA,TRBV12-5
TGTGCCAGCAGACTTAACACTCTCGGGGATGAGCAGTTCTTC,CASRLNTLGDEQFF,NA,TRBJ2-1,NA,TRBV4-2
TGTGCCAGTAGCCCTCGTCCGGGCTATGGCTACACCTTC,CASSPRPGYGYTF,NA,TRBJ1-2,NA,TRBV19
TGTGCCAGCAGGCCCCCAGGGGACAATGAGCAGTTCTTC,CASRPPGDNEQFF,NA,TRBJ2-1,NA,TRBV6-5
TGTGCCAGCAGCGTACGGAACTATGGCTACACCTTC,CASSVRNYGYTF,NA,TRBJ1-2,NA,TRBV9
TGTGCCAGCAGTTACTCAAGGGGTTATAGCAATCAGCCCCAGCATTTT,CASSYSRGYSNQPQHF,once,TRBJ1-5,NA,TRBV6-2/TRBV6-3
TGTGCCAGCAGCTTTTATATAGGGACAGGCCATGGCTACACCTTC,CASSFYIGTGHGYTF,NA,TRBJ1-2,TRBD1,TRBV5-5
TGCGCCAGCAGCAGGGGGGGTCTAGATAACACGCAGTATTTT,CASSRGGLDNTQYF,once,TRBJ2-3,NA,TRBV5-1
TGCAGTGCTAGTAGTAATCGGCCGGGAGGAAGTTCTGGCTACACCTTC,CSASSNRPGGSSGYTF,NA,TRBJ1-2,NA,TRBV20-1
TGCGCCAGCGGGAGGGACATGAACACTGAAGCTTTCTTT,CASGRDMNTEAFF,NA,TRBJ1-1,NA,TRBV5-1
TGTGCCAGCAGATGGACTGGCACAGATACGCAGTATTTT,CASRWTGTDTQYF,NA,TRBJ2-3,NA,TRBV12-3/TRBV12-4
TGTGCCAGCAGTTTGCAGGGGGGAAATTCACCCCTCCACTTT,CASSLQGGNSPLHF,NA,TRBJ1-6,TRBD1,TRBV27
TGTGCCAGCACCCTAGGGGCGAACACCGGGGAGCTGTTTTTT,CASTLGANTGELFF,NA,TRBJ2-2,NA,TRBV28
TGCAGTGCTAGTTGGCGGCAGAACACCGGGGAGCTGTTTTTT,CSASWRQNTGELFF,NA,TRBJ2-2,NA,TRBV20-1
TGTGCCAGCAGCCCCGGTAGCGGTGGCTACACCTTC,CASSPGSGGYTF,NA,TRBJ1-2,NA,TRBV9
TGTGCCAGCTCACCTGACGGACAAACAGGGGTTGGCTACACCTTC,CASSPDGQTGVGYTF,NA,TRBJ1-2,TRBD1,TRBV18
TGTGCCACCAGCAGCAAACAGGGGCTTGGGCAGCCCCAGCATTTT,CATSSKQGLGQPQHF,once,TRBJ1-5,TRBD1,TRBV15
TGTGCCAGCAGCGTAACAGGGGCTGAAGCTTTCTTT,CASSVTGAEAFF,NA,TRBJ1-1,TRBD1,TRBV9
TGTGCCAGCAGCTTAGCAGGGCGGACACCAGGCTCCTACGAGCAGTACTTC,CASSLAGRTPGSYEQYF,NA,TRBJ2-7,NA,TRBV11-2
TGTGCCAGCAGCCCAACGGGGGAGCAGTACTTC,CASSPTGEQYF,NA,TRBJ2-7,NA,TRBV11-2
TGTGCCAGCAGCTTAAGAGGGGACAGGAATCAGCCCCAGCATTTT,CASSLRGDRNQPQHF,NA,TRBJ1-5,TRBD1,TRBV7-9
TGTGCCAGCAGCCAATCGCGGGGGGGGACTGAAGCTTTCTTT,CASSQSRGGTEAFF,NA,TRBJ1-1,NA,TRBV16
TGTGCCAGTAGTATCGAACCGAACTATTCACCCCTCCACTTT,CASSIEPNYSPLHF,few,TRBJ1-6,NA,TRBV19
TGTGCCAGCAGCCCCTCTCAAGAGACCCAGTACTTC,CASSPSQETQYF,NA,TRBJ2-5,NA,TRBV11-3
TGCGCCAGCAGCACGGGACAGGGGCGACCTAATGAAAAACTGTTTTTT,CASSTGQGRPNEKLFF,NA,TRBJ1-4,TRBD1,TRBV5-1
TGCGCCAGCAGCCCCTATCAGGGGGTGAGGACCGGGGAGCTGTTTTTT,CASSPYQGVRTGELFF,once,TRBJ2-2,TRBD1,TRBV5-1
TGTGCCAGCAGCTTAGTCGGAGGGGGCAATTCACCCCTCCACTTT,CASSLVGGGNSPLHF,NA,TRBJ1-6,TRBD1,TRBV7-6
TGTGCCAGCAGTGAGGGGGGGGCCGATGAGCAGTTCTTC,CASSEGGADEQFF,NA,TRBJ2-1,NA,TRBV2
TGTGCCAGCACCTTCAAGCTGGGAGGCACTGAAGCTTTCTTT,CASTFKLGGTEAFF,once,TRBJ1-1,NA,TRBV11-3
TGTGCCAGCAGCGCGGGGTCGGGGTCGGATGGCTACACCTTC,CASSAGSGSDGYTF,NA,TRBJ1-2,NA,TRBV9